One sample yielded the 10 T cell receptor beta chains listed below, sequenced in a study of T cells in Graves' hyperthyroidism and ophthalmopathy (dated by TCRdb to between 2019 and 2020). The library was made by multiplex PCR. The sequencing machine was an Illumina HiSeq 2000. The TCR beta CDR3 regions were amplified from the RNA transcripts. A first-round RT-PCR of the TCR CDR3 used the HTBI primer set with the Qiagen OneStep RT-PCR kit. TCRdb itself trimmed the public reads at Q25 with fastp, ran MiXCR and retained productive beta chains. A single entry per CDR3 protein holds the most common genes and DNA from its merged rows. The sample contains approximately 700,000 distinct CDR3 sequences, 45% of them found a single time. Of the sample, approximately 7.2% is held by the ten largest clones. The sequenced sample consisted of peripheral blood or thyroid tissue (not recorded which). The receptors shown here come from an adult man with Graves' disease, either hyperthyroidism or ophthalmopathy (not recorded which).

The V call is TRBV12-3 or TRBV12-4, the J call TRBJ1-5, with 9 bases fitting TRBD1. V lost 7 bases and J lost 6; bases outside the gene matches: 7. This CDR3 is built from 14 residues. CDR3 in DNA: TGTGCCAGCACCGAGACAGGGGGGAGTCAGCCCCAGCATTTT. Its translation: CASTETGGSQPQHF.

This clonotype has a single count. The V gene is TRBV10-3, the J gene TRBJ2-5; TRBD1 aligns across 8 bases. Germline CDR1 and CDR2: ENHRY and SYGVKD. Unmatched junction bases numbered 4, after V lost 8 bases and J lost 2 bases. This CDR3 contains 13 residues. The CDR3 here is CAIGQGLQETQYF. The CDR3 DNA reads TGTGCCATCGGACAGGGCCTACAAGAGACCCAGTACTTC.

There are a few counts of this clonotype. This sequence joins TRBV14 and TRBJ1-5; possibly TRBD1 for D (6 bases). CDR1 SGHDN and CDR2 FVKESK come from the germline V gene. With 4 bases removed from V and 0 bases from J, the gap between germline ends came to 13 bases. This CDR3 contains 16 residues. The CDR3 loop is CASSRGGRISNQPQHF. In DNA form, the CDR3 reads TGTGCCAGCAGCCGGGGGGGCAGGATTAGCAATCAGCCCCAGCATTTT.

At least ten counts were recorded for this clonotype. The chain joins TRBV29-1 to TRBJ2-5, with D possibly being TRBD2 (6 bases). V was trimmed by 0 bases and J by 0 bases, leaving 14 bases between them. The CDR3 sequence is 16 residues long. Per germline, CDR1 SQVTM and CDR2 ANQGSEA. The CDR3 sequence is CSVEDGRGSNQETQYF. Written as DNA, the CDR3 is TGCAGCGTTGAAGATGGTCGGGGGAGCAACCAAGAGACCCAGTACTTC. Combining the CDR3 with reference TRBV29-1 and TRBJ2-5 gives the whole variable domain SAVISQKPSRDICQRGTSLTIQCQVDSQVTMMFWYRQQPGQSLTLIATANQGSEATYESGFVIDKFPISRPNLTFSTLTVSNMSPEDSSIYLCSVEDGRGSNQETQYFGPGTRLLVL.

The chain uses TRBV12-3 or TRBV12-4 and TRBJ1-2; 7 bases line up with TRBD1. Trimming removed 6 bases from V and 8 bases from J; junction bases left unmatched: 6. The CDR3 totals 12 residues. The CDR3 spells CASRLTGKGYTF. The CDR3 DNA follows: TGTGCCAGCAGACTGACAGGGAAAGGCTACACCTTC.

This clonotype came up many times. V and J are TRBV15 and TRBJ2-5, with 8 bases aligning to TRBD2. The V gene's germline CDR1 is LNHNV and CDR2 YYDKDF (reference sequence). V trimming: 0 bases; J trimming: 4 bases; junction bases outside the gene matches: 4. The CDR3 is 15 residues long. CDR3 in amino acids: CATSRDLAGGETQYF. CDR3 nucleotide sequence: TGTGCCACCAGCAGAGATTTGGCGGGAGGAGAGACCCAGTACTTC.

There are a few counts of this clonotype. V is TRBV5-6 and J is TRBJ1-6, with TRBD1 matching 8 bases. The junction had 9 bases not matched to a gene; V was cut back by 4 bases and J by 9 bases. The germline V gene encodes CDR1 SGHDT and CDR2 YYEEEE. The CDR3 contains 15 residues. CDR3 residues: CASSPRDRSSSPLHF. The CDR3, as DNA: TGTGCCAGCAGCCCCCGGGACAGGTCTTCTTCACCCCTCCACTTT.

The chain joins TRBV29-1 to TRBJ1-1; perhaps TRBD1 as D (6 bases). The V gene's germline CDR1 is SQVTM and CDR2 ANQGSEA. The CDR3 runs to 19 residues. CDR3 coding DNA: TGCAGTGCTAGAGATCGAGGCAGGGGATGGGGAAAGTCAGGCACTGAAGCTTTCTTT. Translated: CSARDRGRGWGKSGTEAFF.

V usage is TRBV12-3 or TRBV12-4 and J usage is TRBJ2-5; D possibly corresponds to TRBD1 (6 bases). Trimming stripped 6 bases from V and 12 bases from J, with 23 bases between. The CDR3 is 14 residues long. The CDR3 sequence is CASRSAGSGELKYF. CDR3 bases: TGTGCCAGCAGGTCAGCCGGGTCAGGGGAACTGAAGTACTTC.

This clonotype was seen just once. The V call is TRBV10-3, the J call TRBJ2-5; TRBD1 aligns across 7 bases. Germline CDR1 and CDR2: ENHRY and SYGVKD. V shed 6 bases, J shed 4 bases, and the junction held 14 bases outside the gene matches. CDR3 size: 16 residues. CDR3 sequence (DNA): TGTGCCATCAGCTCGACAGGGTTGGGTTTAGGAGAGACCCAGTACTTC. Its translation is CAISSTGLGLGETQYF.